This T cell receptor beta chain came from a study of PD-1 blockade in classical Hodgkin lymphoma. TCRdb's table, derived via immunoSEQ multiplex PCR, lists solely in-frame clones and lacks some. Of around 13,000 clones detected, approximately 80% appear once; the ten largest clones hold around 24%. Relapse was seen in all patients after autologous stem cell transplantation, and brentuximab vedotin exposure was variable. Thawed PBMCs were subjected to magnetic negative selection, which yielded isolated CD8+ T cells. Per the germline V gene, CDR1 is SGHDT and CDR2 is YYEEEE. Trimming took 2 bases from V and 5 from J, leaving 11 bases between them. The CDR3 has 14 amino acids.

The input for sequencing was CD8+ T cells from blood, taken at baseline. The sequence came from a human donor with classical Hodgkin lymphoma. V is TRBV5-6 and J is TRBJ2-4, with a weak D call TRBD1 (6 bases). This CDR3 is CASSFTRGQNIQYF. The CDR3, as DNA: TGTGCCAGCAGCTTTACCAGGGGTCAAAACATTCAGTACTTC.